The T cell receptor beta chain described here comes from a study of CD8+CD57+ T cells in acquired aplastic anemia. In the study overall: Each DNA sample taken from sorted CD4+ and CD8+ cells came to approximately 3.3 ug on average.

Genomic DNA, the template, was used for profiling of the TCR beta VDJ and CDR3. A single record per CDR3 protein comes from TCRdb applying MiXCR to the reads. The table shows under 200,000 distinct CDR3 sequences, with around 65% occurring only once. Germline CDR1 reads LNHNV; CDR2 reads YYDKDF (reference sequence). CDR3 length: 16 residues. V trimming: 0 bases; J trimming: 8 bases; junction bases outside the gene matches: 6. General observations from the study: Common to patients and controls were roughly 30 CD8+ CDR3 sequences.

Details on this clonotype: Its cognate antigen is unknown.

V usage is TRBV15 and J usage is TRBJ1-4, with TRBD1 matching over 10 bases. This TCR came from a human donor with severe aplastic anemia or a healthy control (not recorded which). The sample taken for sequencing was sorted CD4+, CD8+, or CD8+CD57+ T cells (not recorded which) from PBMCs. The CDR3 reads CATSRDWGQGNEKLFF. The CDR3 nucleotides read TGTGCCACCAGCAGAGATTGGGGACAGGGGAACGAAAAACTGTTTTTT. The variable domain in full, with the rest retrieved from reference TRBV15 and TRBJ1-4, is DAMVIQNPRYQVTQFGKPVTLSCSQTLNHNVMYWYQQKSSQAPKLLFHYYDKDFNNEADTPDNFQSRRPNTSFCFLDIRSPGLGDTAMYLCATSRDWGQGNEKLFFGSGTQLSVL.